These 4 T cell receptor beta chains were sequenced from one sample in a study of CD4+ T cells in melanoma. Sequencing used immunoSEQ multiplex PCR; TCRdb keeps in-frame clones, though not all of them. The sample includes around 50,000 clones, 75% to 90% seen only once; the top ten take 10% to 15%. Sequencing was done on a sample of peripheral blood. The source of these receptors is a human donor with melanoma.

V and J are TRBV28 and TRBJ1-2; unclear D gene. The V end lost 6 bases, the J end lost 1 base, and 15 bases lay between the germline ends. The CDR3 is 15 amino acids. Looked up from germline, CDR1 is MDHEN and CDR2 is SYDVKM. The CDR3 sequence is CASSPSNTFNYGYTF. DNA for the CDR3: TGTGCCAGCAGCCCTTCGAACACCTTTAACTATGGCTACACCTTC.

This clone was observed once. This chain links TRBV14 with TRBJ1-6; D gene ambiguous. CDR3 length: 13 amino acids. The V gene's germline CDR1 is SGHDN and CDR2 FVKESK. Between the trimmed V and J ends, which lost 4 bases and 1 base, there was a span of 2 bases. This CDR3 reads CASSRSYNSPLHF. The CDR3 DNA reads as TGTGCCAGCAGCCGTTCCTATAATTCACCCCTCCACTTT.

The V call is TRBV4-3, the J call TRBJ2-7; no reliable D call. Trimming removed 0 bases at V and 5 bases at J, with 11 bases between. CDR3 length: 14 amino acids. Germline CDR1 and CDR2: LGHNA and YSLEER. In DNA form, the CDR3 reads TGCGCCAGCAGCCAAGACGGTCCATGGGACGAGCAGTACTTC. Encoded protein: CASSQDGPWDEQYF.

The chain joins TRBV5-6 to TRBJ2-4; D remains unclear. There are 14 residues in the CDR3. Germline lookup yields CDR1 SGHDT and CDR2 YYEEEE. V lost 0 bases to trimming and J lost 0 bases, with 4 bases between them. The chain's CDR3 is CASSLETAKNIQYF. The CDR3 DNA reads TGTGCCAGCAGCTTGGAAACAGCCAAAAACATTCAGTACTTC.